This is a list of T cell receptor beta chains from one sample in a study of PD-L1 blockade in urothelial cancer. Assay used: immunoSEQ multiplex PCR; TCRdb lists only in-frame clones, some missing. The data hold roughly 50,000 clones, with approximately 75% observed a single time. The material was PBMCs, obtained around atezolizumab (anti-PD-L1) treatment. The receptors were sampled from a man between 65 and 85 years old with urothelial cancer. The CDR3 runs from the conserved cysteine through the conserved F or W. Fields, in order: D gene, clone size, V gene, J gene, CDR3 protein, CDR3 DNA. A D gene is named only where the DNA matches it firmly. Clone size is shown for a subset of rows, as once, few, many or a class of expanded clone.

-	-	TRBV7-2	TRBJ1-2	CASRAPGANYGYTF	TGTGCCAGCAGGGCCCCAGGGGCTAACTATGGCTACACCTTC
TRBD1	few	TRBV4-1	TRBJ2-7	CASSPVGDSHYEQYF	TGCGCCAGCAGCCCCGTAGGGGACAGCCACTACGAGCAGTACTTC
TRBD2	once	TRBV7-2	TRBJ2-5	CASSLVAGSLQTQYF	TGTGCCAGCAGCTTAGTAGCGGGATCTTTACAGACCCAGTACTTC
-	few	TRBV21-1	TRBJ2-7	CASSKVRTGATYSYEQYF	TGTGCCAGCAGCAAAGTACGGACAGGGGCCACCTACTCCTACGAGCAGTACTTC
TRBD1	-	TRBV7-2	TRBJ2-7	CASSLYRGPNSNEQYF	TGTGCCAGCAGCTTGTACAGGGGCCCTAACTCCAACGAGCAGTACTTC
TRBD2	once	TRBV28	TRBJ2-5	CASSYSGRAVQETQYF	TGTGCCAGCAGCTATAGCGGGAGGGCCGTCCAAGAGACCCAGTACTTC
-	-	TRBV11-3	TRBJ2-2	CASSPPLPTNTGELFF	TGTGCCAGCAGCCCCCCCCTACCGACGAACACCGGGGAGCTGTTTTTT
-	-	TRBV18	TRBJ2-1	CASSPLGSGYNEQFF	TGTGCCAGCTCACCCTTGGGGAGCGGCTACAATGAGCAGTTCTTC
TRBD2	-	TRBV15	TRBJ2-1	CATSNSGSLYNEQFF	TGTGCCACCAGCAACAGCGGGAGTCTATACAATGAGCAGTTCTTC
TRBD1	-	TRBV11-2	TRBJ1-1	CASRWDRNTEAFF	TGTGCCAGCAGGTGGGACAGGAACACTGAAGCTTTCTTT
TRBD1	few	TRBV9	TRBJ1-2	CASSVTGTGDFYGYTF	TGTGCCAGCAGCGTTACCGGGACAGGGGATTTTTATGGCTACACCTTC
-	-	TRBV14	TRBJ2-1	CASSQLGGNEQFF	TGTGCCAGCAGCCAACTAGGGGGTAATGAGCAGTTCTTC
-	-	TRBV7-2	TRBJ2-1	CASSLRLDSDEQFF	TGTGCCAGCAGCTTACGACTAGATAGCGATGAGCAGTTCTTC
TRBD2	-	TRBV7-2	TRBJ2-3	CASSLLAGTEYF	TGTGCCAGCAGCTTACTAGCGGGTACGGAGTATTTT